A selection of T cell receptor beta chains follows, all from one sample in a study of blood T cell repertoires in COVID-19. Clones were read by immunoSEQ multiplex PCR, and TCRdb kept only the in-frame ones, dropping some. The profile shows a few hundred thousand clones, over 75% of them singletons. The sample was PBMCs or T cells enriched from blood (not recorded which). Source of these receptors: a man under 40 who had recovered from COVID-19. Both conserved end residues are part of each CDR3. The D gene is left open where the match is weak. Clone size appears in some rows only: once, few, many, or a class for an expanded clone.

TRBV5-1	-	-	TRBJ1-3	CASSYVQASSGNTIYF	TGCGCCAGCAGCTACGTACAGGCTAGCTCTGGAAACACCATATATTTT
TRBV7-7	TRBD2	-	TRBJ2-7	CASSLAGLLAGGPYEQYF	TGTGCTAGCAGCTTAGCGGGACTACTAGCGGGGGGTCCCTACGAGCAGTACTTC
TRBV11-2	-	-	TRBJ2-7	CASRRDREEQYF	TGTGCCAGCAGGCGGGACCGCGAAGAGCAGTACTTC
TRBV10-3	-	-	TRBJ1-1	CAISLPPDRPNTEAFF	TGTGCCATCAGCCTACCCCCGGACAGACCGAACACTGAAGCTTTCTTT
TRBV15	-	-	TRBJ1-6	CATSSRQFNSPLHF	TGTGCCACCAGCAGCAGACAGTTCAATTCACCCCTCCACTTT
TRBV4-1	-	-	TRBJ1-1	CASSQAPQGRNTEAFF	TGCGCCAGCAGCCAAGCCCCCCAGGGCAGGAACACTGAAGCTTTCTTT
TRBV5-6	-	-	TRBJ1-5	CASSSTGFNQPQHF	TGTGCCAGCAGCTCCACAGGTTTTAATCAGCCCCAGCATTTT
TRBV30	-	-	TRBJ2-6	CAWTQGPGANVLTF	TGTGCCTGGACCCAGGGTCCTGGGGCCAACGTCCTGACTTTC
TRBV7-9	-	once	TRBJ1-6	CASRSGGSDSPLHF	TGTGCCAGCAGGTCAGGAGGAAGCGATTCACCCCTCCACTTT
TRBV6-2/TRBV6-3	-	few	TRBJ2-3	CASSPSRNPTDTQYF	TGTGCCAGCAGTCCATCGAGAAATCCCACAGATACGCAGTATTTT
TRBV3-1/TRBV3-2	-	-	TRBJ2-3	CASSPRALPDTQYF	TGTGCCAGCAGCCCGAGGGCCTTGCCCGATACGCAGTATTTT
TRBV20-1	-	-	TRBJ1-5	CSAGGRGPQHF	TGCAGTGCGGGGGGTAGGGGGCCCCAGCATTTT
TRBV7-8	-	-	TRBJ1-1	CASSLVLAEAFF	TGTGCCAGCAGCTTAGTCCTCGCTGAAGCTTTCTTT
TRBV4-2	-	-	TRBJ1-3	CASSQDLAGSGNTIYF	TGTGCCAGCAGCCAAGATCTGGCGGGCTCTGGAAACACCATATATTTT
TRBV27	-	-	TRBJ1-1	CASSLKTVLTEAFF	TGTGCCAGCAGTTTGAAGACAGTGCTCACTGAAGCTTTCTTT
TRBV19	TRBD1	-	TRBJ1-1	CASSITGTGGWGAFF	TGTGCCAGTAGTATCACCGGGACAGGGGGCTGGGGAGCTTTCTTT
TRBV11-2	-	-	TRBJ2-4	CASSVQNLVVKNIQYF	TGTGCCAGCAGCGTCCAGAATCTAGTTGTCAAAAACATTCAGTACTTC
TRBV7-6	TRBD1	-	TRBJ2-5	CASSSGQGMETQYF	TGTGCCAGCAGCTCCGGACAGGGGATGGAGACCCAGTACTTC
TRBV5-6	-	-	TRBJ2-3	CASSLALADTQYF	TGTGCCAGCAGCTTGGCCCTAGCAGATACGCAGTATTTT
TRBV2	-	once	TRBJ1-1	CASSHPGAMNTEAFF	TGTGCCAGCAGCCACCCAGGGGCGATGAACACTGAAGCTTTCTTT
TRBV7-9	TRBD1	-	TRBJ1-4	CASSLGAGGRNEKLFF	TGTGCCAGCAGCTTAGGTGCAGGGGGTCGAAATGAAAAACTGTTTTTT
TRBV19	TRBD1	-	TRBJ1-6	CASSTPDRVGNSPLHF	TGTGCCAGTAGTACCCCCGACAGGGTTGGGAATTCACCCCTCCACTTT
TRBV18	TRBD1	-	TRBJ1-1	CASSLDRGKGTEAFF	TGTGCCAGCTCACTAGACAGGGGGAAGGGCACTGAAGCTTTCTTT
TRBV6-6	TRBD1	-	TRBJ1-6	CASSAGTGARNSPLHF	TGTGCCAGCAGTGCCGGGACAGGGGCTCGGAATTCACCCCTCCACTTT
TRBV6-2/TRBV6-3	-	-	TRBJ1-1	CASSFGTQNTEAFF	TGTGCCAGCAGTTTTGGGACACAGAACACTGAAGCTTTCTTT
TRBV5-6	-	-	TRBJ2-1	CASSLGLLNEQFF	TGTGCCAGCAGCTTGGGACTACTCAATGAGCAGTTCTTC
TRBV5-1	-	-	TRBJ1-2	CASSLSGEDYGYTF	TGCGCCAGCAGCTTGTCCGGGGAAGACTATGGCTACACCTTC
TRBV27	-	once	TRBJ1-3	CASSSVATGNTIYF	TGTGCCAGCAGTTCGGTAGCGACTGGAAACACCATATATTTT
TRBV11-3	-	-	TRBJ1-1	CASSLAYGTEAFF	TGTGCCAGCAGCTTAGCGTACGGGACAGAAGCTTTCTTT
TRBV5-4	TRBD2	-	TRBJ2-5	CASSTPSGGSETQYF	TGTGCCAGCAGCACCCCTAGCGGGGGGTCGGAGACCCAGTACTTC
TRBV2	-	-	TRBJ2-5	CASSEGWLGTQYF	TGTGCCAGCAGTGAGGGCTGGCTCGGGACCCAGTACTTC
TRBV30	-	-	TRBJ1-1	CAWILGGGRWTEAFF	TGTGCCTGGATCCTAGGGGGGGGGAGGTGGACTGAAGCTTTCTTT
TRBV9	-	-	TRBJ2-1	CASSPMDTYNEQFF	TGTGCCAGCAGCCCGATGGACACCTACAATGAGCAGTTCTTC
TRBV19	-	-	TRBJ1-5	CASSIYFGPSNQPQHF	TGTGCCAGTAGTATATACTTTGGGCCGAGCAATCAGCCCCAGCATTTT
TRBV7-2	-	many	TRBJ1-1	CASSFTTVDTEAFF	TGTGCCAGCAGCTTCACTACGGTGGACACTGAAGCTTTCTTT
TRBV9	-	-	TRBJ1-2	CASSQAGGYTF	TGTGCCAGCAGCCAAGCGGGTGGCTACACCTTC
TRBV21-1	-	-	TRBJ1-5	CASSRGTGRSNQPQHF	TGTGCCAGCAGCAGAGGGACAGGGCGAAGCAATCAGCCCCAGCATTTT
TRBV6-5	-	-	TRBJ2-7	CASKGVPRYEQYF	TGTGCCAGCAAGGGAGTCCCCCGCTACGAGCAGTACTTC
TRBV4-1	-	-	TRBJ1-5	CASRPTGGNQPQHF	TGCGCCAGCAGACCGACCGGAGGGAATCAGCCCCAGCATTTT
TRBV2	-	-	TRBJ1-4	CASSEEELFF	TGTGCCAGCAGTGAGGAGGAACTGTTTTTT
TRBV7-8	-	-	TRBJ1-5	CASSLVAGGPINQPQHF	TGTGCCAGCAGCTTAGTCGCCGGGGGACCGATCAATCAGCCCCAGCATTTT
TRBV11-2	-	-	TRBJ1-2	CASSLGAGGWVAGYTF	TGTGCCAGCAGCTTAGGGGCCGGGGGATGGGTGGCTGGCTACACCTTC
TRBV30	-	-	TRBJ2-5	CAWSVRGGAGETQYF	TGTGCCTGGAGTGTACGAGGGGGGGCAGGGGAGACCCAGTACTTC
TRBV7-2	-	-	TRBJ1-1	CASSSLGGRRNTEAFF	TGTGCCAGCAGCTCCCTGGGGGGACGTAGGAACACTGAAGCTTTCTTT
TRBV5-6	-	once	TRBJ1-5	CASSFRGDQPQHF	TGTGCCAGCAGCTTCCGGGGGGATCAGCCCCAGCATTTT
TRBV5-4	TRBD1	-	TRBJ1-5	CASSLDRGQPQHF	TGTGCCAGCAGCTTGGACAGGGGCCAGCCCCAGCATTTT
TRBV25-1	TRBD1	-	TRBJ1-2	CASSATGQANYGYTF	TGTGCCAGCAGTGCGACAGGGCAAGCTAACTATGGCTACACCTTC
TRBV20-1	-	-	TRBJ2-1	CSAIKASEQFF	TGCAGTGCTATCAAAGCGTCTGAGCAGTTCTTC
TRBV2	-	-	TRBJ1-2	CAIPGDGYTF	TGTGCCATCCCAGGGGATGGCTACACCTTC
TRBV12-3/TRBV12-4	-	-	TRBJ2-1	CASAGPVNEQFF	TGTGCCAGCGCGGGACCCGTAAACGAGCAGTTCTTC
TRBV9	TRBD1	-	TRBJ1-3	CASSEGTVAGNTIYF	TGTGCCAGCAGCGAGGGGACAGTCGCTGGAAACACCATATATTTT
TRBV25-1	-	once	TRBJ2-6	CASSVTIGSGANVLTF	TGTGCCAGCAGTGTAACTATTGGCTCTGGGGCCAACGTCCTGACTTTC